This TCR beta chain was documented in a study of regulatory T cells in long-lasting Graves disease. Assembly of TCR beta libraries relied on iRepertoire HTBI primers together with Arm-PCR of CDR3 regions. TCRdb ran MiXCR on the multiplex PCR reads and lists one entry per CDR3 protein. The table shows more than 350,000 distinct CDR3 sequences, with 14% to 15% occurring only once. Overall study results and limits: When disease was persistent, TRBV28, TRBJ1-2 and TRBJ2-5 were the favored segments. Sampling was limited to peripheral blood rather than thyroid tissue.

This clonotype was counted at least ten times. Its antigen is unidentified. The time point: newly diagnosed GD, antithyroid drugs for less than 3 months. PBMC-derived RNA was used for the TCR library. Germline V lookup: CDR1 KGHSH, CDR2 LQKENI. This CDR3 is 15 amino acids long. V was trimmed by 4 bases and J by 4 bases, leaving 16 bases between them. This sample was also put to use in a study of T cells in Graves' hyperthyroidism and ophthalmopathy. Per that study: TCR CDR3 regions were first amplified by RT-PCR with HTBI primers.

The chain recombines TRBV18 with TRBJ2-5; TRBD2 might be the D (5 bases). Here the sequenced sample was peripheral blood mononuclear cells (PBMCs), taken at new diagnosis, from a patient treated with antithyroid drugs. The receptor's source is a woman in her thirties with Graves disease. The CDR3 reads CASSRETAELETQYF. The CDR3 nucleotides read TGTGCCAGCTCACGGGAGACCGCGGAGTTAGAGACCCAGTACTTC. Based on the CDR3 plus reference TRBV18 and TRBJ2-5, the full variable domain is NAGVMQNPRHLVRRRGQEARLRCSPMKGHSHVYWYRQLPEEGLKFMVYLQKENIIDESGMPKERFSAEFPKEGPSILRIQQVVRGDSAAYFCASSRETAELETQYFGPGTRLLVL.